These T cell receptor beta chains were read from a single sample in a study of control samples from healthy donors and cancer patients. Clones were read by immunoSEQ multiplex PCR, and TCRdb kept only the in-frame ones, dropping some. In the table there are about 48,000 clones, about 94% of which are singletons. Sequencing input: PBMCs. These receptors all stem from a woman between 45 and 65 years old with head and neck cancer. CDR3s leave out the opening cysteine and the closing phenylalanine or tryptophan.

TRBJ2-2 TRBV6-5 ASSRTDSFGELF
TRBJ2-7 TRBV4-1 ASSPGTPPYEQY
TRBJ2-1 TRBV25-1 ASSGAPSVGGLQF
TRBJ1-1 TRBV19 ASSIGGVGTEAF
TRBJ2-2 TRBV24-1 ATSDPGQGVPGELF
TRBJ1-3 TRBV2 ASMGGNTIY
TRBJ1-6 TRBV19 ASIAGTRNSPLH
TRBJ2-3 TRBV2 ASSVTSGGATDTQY
TRBJ1-1 TRBV3-1/TRBV3-2 ASSQITGSEAF
TRBJ1-5 TRBV5-6 ASSPGGGQPQH
TRBJ2-3 TRBV12-5 ASGSHRGDTQY
TRBJ2-2 TRBV7-2 ASSVQGVGELF
TRBJ2-2 TRBV21-1 ASSKEDRANTGELF
TRBJ1-2 TRBV4-1 ASSQEESLYGYT
TRBJ2-5 TRBV2 ASCVGGGQETQY
TRBJ1-5 TRBV2 ASSEWADNQPQH
TRBJ2-5 TRBV27 ASSLYTGGETQY
TRBJ1-2 TRBV10-3 AISDRGADYGYT
TRBJ1-1 TRBV25-1 ASSETENTEAF
TRBJ1-5 TRBV7-2 ASSFLQGVAQPQH
TRBJ2-5 TRBV5-6 ASSLVSTGGGETQY
TRBJ1-6 TRBV7-9 ASSLGRGDSPLH
TRBJ1-1 TRBV6-6 ASTRQGNTEAF
TRBJ1-5 TRBV15 ATSSLESWGASQPQH
TRBJ2-1 TRBV6-1 ASSDGHLYNEQF
TRBJ2-2 TRBV18 ASSPRAESTGELF
TRBJ2-2 TRBV19 ASSMGQGSGELF
TRBJ1-2 TRBV12-3/TRBV12-4 ASLGGNGYT
TRBJ2-1 TRBV19 ASSMTKNEQF
TRBJ1-1 TRBV7-8 ASRDAGMVSNTEAF
TRBJ1-2 TRBV4-1 ASSQTDISNYGYT
TRBJ1-5 TRBV5-1 ASSLRMGEGFSNQPQH
TRBJ1-4 TRBV7-9 ASSLGQGNEKLF
TRBJ2-1 TRBV4-1 ASSQRGSGTSYNEQF
TRBJ1-2 TRBV5-4 ASTWGRDSYGYT
TRBJ2-3 TRBV7-3 ASSLTTREGPLTDTQY
TRBJ1-5 TRBV27 ASSPQPTGMGNQPQH
TRBJ2-7 TRBV2 ASSEGLFSYEQY
TRBJ2-7 TRBV20-1 SASLLVSGRARVHEQY
TRBJ2-3 TRBV4-1 ASSHLSLAGGRDTQY
TRBJ2-1 TRBV14 ASSRASGTYNEQF
TRBJ2-6 TRBV5-6 ASSAQGAGANVLT
TRBJ2-1 TRBV10-2 ASSEGRASYNEQF
TRBJ2-1 TRBV6-2/TRBV6-3 ASSSLTSGRAGEQF
TRBJ2-2 TRBV7-9 ANLAGANTGELF
TRBJ2-7 TRBV7-2 ASSLASGSYEQY
TRBJ1-5 TRBV5-1 ASSLEGRSDQPQH
TRBJ2-3 TRBV11-2 ASTLGGSSRTDTQY
TRBJ1-1 TRBV7-2 ASSLEGTGEAF
TRBJ2-7 TRBV7-9 AWTSGTNEQY
TRBJ2-7 TRBV28 ASSLPQGVYEQY
TRBJ2-2 TRBV9 ASSGRLATTGELF
TRBJ2-3 TRBV11-2 ASSTGTGQSTQY
TRBJ1-6 TRBV28 ASSPPYNSPLH
TRBJ1-2 TRBV11-2 ASSLTQGAAYGYT